This TCR beta chain was captured by sequencing in a study of T cell responses to AZD1222 COVID-19 vaccine. The CDR3 consists of 13 residues. V shed 7 bases and J 7 bases; nucleotides not matched to a gene: 1. CDR1 is SNHLY and CDR2 is FYNNEI in the germline V gene. The method was immunoSEQ multiplex PCR; TCRdb's version includes in-frame clones alone and lacks a portion of them. The profile shows approximately 76,000 clones, approximately 88% of them singletons. The TCR was taken from an adult in good health. This specimen was peripheral blood, taken on day 0 of AZD1222 vaccination. This chain joins TRBV2 and TRBJ1-6, with 10 positions matching TRBD1. The CDR3 DNA reads TGTGCCAGCAAGGGACAGGGGAATTCACCCCTCCACTTT. This gives the protein CASKGQGNSPLHF.